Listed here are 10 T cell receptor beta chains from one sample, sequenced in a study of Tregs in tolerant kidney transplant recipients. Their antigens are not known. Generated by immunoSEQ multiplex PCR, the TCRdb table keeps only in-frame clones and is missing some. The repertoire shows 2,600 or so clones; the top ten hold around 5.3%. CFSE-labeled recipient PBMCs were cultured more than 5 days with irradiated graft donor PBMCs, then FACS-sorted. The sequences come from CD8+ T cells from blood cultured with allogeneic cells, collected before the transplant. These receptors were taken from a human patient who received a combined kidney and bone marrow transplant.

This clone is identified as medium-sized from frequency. Here the CDR3 reads CASSSHLTGELTGELFF. CDR3 DNA, as far as it was read: TGTGCCAGCAGTTCCCACTTGACAGGGGAGCTCACCGGGGAG. This chain links TRBV12-3 or TRBV12-4 with TRBJ2-2, with 8 bases matching TRBD1. The read comes to an end 3 residues before the CDR3 does, leaving the germline J gene to fill in the end. V was clipped by 4 bases and J by 4 bases; unmatched bases: 11. The length of the CDR3 is 17 residues.

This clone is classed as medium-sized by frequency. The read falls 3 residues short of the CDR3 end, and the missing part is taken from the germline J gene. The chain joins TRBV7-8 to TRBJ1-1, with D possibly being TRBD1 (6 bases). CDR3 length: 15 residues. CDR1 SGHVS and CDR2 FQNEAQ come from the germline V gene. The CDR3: CASSLGPTGLRGAFF. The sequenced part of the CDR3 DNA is TGTGCCAGCAGCTTAGGGCCAACAGGGTTGAGGGGA.

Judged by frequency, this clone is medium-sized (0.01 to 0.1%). CDR3 sequence reads: CASSLAGTSGSLGYEQYF. CDR3 bases read: TGTGCCAGCAGCTTAGCCGGGACTAGTGGGTCCTTAGGCTACGAG. The chain has TRBV7-2 and TRBJ2-7; TRBD2 agrees at 8 bases. From the germline J gene comes the end of the CDR3, since the read stops 3 residues before it. Per germline, CDR1 SGHTA and CDR2 FQGNSA. CDR3 length: 18 residues. J lost 3 bases, V lost 0 bases, and 13 bases had no gene match.

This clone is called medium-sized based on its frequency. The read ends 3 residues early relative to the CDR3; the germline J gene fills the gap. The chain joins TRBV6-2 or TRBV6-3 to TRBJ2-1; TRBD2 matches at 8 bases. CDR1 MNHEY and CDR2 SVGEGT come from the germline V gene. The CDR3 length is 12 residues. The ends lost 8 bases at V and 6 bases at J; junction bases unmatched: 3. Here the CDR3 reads CASGSGGNEQFF. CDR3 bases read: TGTGCCAGCGGAAGCGGGGGCAATGAG.

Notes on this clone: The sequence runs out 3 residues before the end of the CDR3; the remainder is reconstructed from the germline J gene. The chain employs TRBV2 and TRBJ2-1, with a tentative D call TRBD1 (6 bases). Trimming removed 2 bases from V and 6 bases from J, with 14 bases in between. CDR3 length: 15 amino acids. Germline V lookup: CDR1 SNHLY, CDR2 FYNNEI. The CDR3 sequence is CASSESGQGRNEQFF. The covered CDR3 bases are TGTGCCAGCAGTGAATCTGGGCAGGGGCGCAATGAG.

The sequenced part of the CDR3 DNA is TGTGCCAGCAGTGCAAGGGGGCTTTTGAATGAG. It translates to CASSARGLLNE. The entire CDR3 reads CASSARGLLNEQFF. The V call is TRBV6-1, the J call TRBJ2-1, with TRBD1 matching over 7 bases. The read comes to an end 3 residues before the CDR3 does, leaving the germline J gene to fill in the end. The junction had 7 bases not matched to a gene; V was cut back by 4 bases and J by 7 bases. The CDR3 is 14 amino acids. Germline CDR1 reads MNHNS; CDR2 reads SASEGT.

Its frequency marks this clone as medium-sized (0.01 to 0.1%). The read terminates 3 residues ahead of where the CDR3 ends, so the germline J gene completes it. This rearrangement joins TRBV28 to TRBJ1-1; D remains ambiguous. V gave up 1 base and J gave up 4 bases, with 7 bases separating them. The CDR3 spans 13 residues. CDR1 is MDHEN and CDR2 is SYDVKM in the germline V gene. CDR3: CASSLSRSTEAFF. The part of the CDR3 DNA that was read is TGTGCCAGCAGTTTATCCCGCAGCACTGAA. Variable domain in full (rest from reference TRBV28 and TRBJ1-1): DVKVTQSSRYLVKRTGEKVFLECVQDMDHENMFWYRQDPGLGLRLIYFSYDVKMKEKGDIPEGYSVSREKKERFSLILESASTNQTSMYLCASSLSRSTEAFFGQGTRLTVV.

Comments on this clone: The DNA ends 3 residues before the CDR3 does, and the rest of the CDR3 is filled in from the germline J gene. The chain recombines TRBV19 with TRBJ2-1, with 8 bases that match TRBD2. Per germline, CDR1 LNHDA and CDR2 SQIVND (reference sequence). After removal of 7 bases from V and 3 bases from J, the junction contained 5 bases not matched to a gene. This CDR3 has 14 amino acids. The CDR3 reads CASTLGGDYNEQFF. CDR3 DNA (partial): TGTGCCAGTACCCTCGGGGGGGACTACAATGAG.

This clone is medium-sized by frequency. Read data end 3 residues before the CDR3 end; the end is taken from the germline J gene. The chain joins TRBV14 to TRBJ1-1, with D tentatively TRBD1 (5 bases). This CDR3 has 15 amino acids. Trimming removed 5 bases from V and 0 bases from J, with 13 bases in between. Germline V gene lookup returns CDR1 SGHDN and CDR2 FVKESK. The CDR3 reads CASSFWRQMNTEAFF. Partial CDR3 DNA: TGTGCCAGCAGCTTTTGGAGACAGATGAACACTGAA.

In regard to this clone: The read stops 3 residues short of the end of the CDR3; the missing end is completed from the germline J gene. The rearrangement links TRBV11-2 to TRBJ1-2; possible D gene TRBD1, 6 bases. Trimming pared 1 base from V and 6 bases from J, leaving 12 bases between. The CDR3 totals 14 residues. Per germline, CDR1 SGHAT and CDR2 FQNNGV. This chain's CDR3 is CASSLGGGANGYTF. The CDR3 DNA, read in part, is TGTGCCAGCAGCTTAGGCGGGGGCGCAAATGGC.